This TCR beta chain derives from a study of blood T cell repertoires in COVID-19. Study at large: The study drew acute and convalescent COVID-19 samples from the United States, Italy and Spain.

Clones were sequenced by immunoSEQ multiplex PCR, and TCRdb holds only the in-frame ones, with some missing. The sample has 26,000 or so clones, roughly 90% seen once. This CDR3 is 14 amino acids long. In germline, CDR1 is SGHAT, CDR2 FQNNGV. The V gene lost 3 bases and the J gene lost 8 bases, with 14 bases spanning the gap. Sequenced: peripheral blood. The chain combines TRBV11-2 with TRBJ2-1; D might be TRBD1 (6 bases). This clonotype was sampled from a human donor in a cohort sampled during active COVID-19. The CDR3 spells CASSLSVDSDEQFF. The DNA of the CDR3 is TGTGCCAGCAGCTTGAGCGTGGACAGCGATGAGCAGTTCTTC.